Sequencing of this T cell receptor beta chain was carried out in a study of shared clonotypes between healthy human individuals. Assay used: immunoSEQ multiplex PCR; TCRdb lists only in-frame clones, some missing. The sample lists nearly 2 million clones; approximately 94% were seen once. The CDR3 sequence is 12 residues long. Trimming removed 4 bases at V and 3 bases at J, with 7 bases between. Germline CDR1 MDHEN, CDR2 SYDVKM. Naive CD8 isolation took CD45RO-negative cells positively selected for CCR7 and excluded terminally differentiated effector memory CD45RA+ cells. The sequence was collected from a young man in good health. The chain employs TRBV28 and TRBJ2-7; no definite D call. The sequenced material came from naive CD8+ T cells sorted from blood. Written as DNA, the CDR3 is TGTGCCAGCAGTTCTGTTCGCTACGAGCAGTACTTC. Its protein is CASSSVRYEQYF.